This passage covers 8 T cell receptor beta chains from one sample sequenced in a study of T-cell memory formation after mild COVID-19. TCRdb re-derived calls from the 5' RACE reads in MiXCR, one entry per CDR3 protein. Of 300,000 or so distinct CDR3 sequences in the sample, roughly 15% were seen once. The sequenced sample was PBMCs or a T cell subset sorted from them (not recorded which). The receptors here all came from a man aged 18 to 29 who had mild COVID-19 (a few samples of this study predate the infection). Cell type and time point are not known.

In its sample, this clonotype was seen a few times. The chain uses TRBV12-3 or TRBV12-4 and TRBJ2-5; TRBD2 is a possible D gene (6 bases). Deletions cut 6 bases from V and 1 base from J, with 12 bases between. The CDR3 covers 14 residues. CDR3 protein: CASRLRDSQETQYF. For the CDR3, the DNA is TGTGCCAGCAGGCTCCGGGACTCCCAAGAGACCCAGTACTTC.

This clonotype was detected a few times. The chain joins TRBV20-1 to TRBJ1-1; no definite D call. The CDR3 has 13 amino acids. Per the germline V gene, CDR1 is DFQATT and CDR2 is SNEGSKA (reference sequence). Trimming shortened V by 4 bases and J by 0 bases, and 9 bases separated the two germline ends. This CDR3 is CSAISLLNTEAFF. The CDR3 DNA sequence: TGCAGTGCTATCAGTCTTCTGAACACTGAAGCTTTCTTT.

J is TRBJ2-3 and V is TRBV20-1; D not certain. Between the trimmed V and J ends, which lost 0 bases and 5 bases, there was a span of 15 bases. The germline V gene encodes CDR1 DFQATT and CDR2 SNEGSKA (reference sequence). The CDR3 loop spans 15 amino acids. CDR3 nucleotides: TGCAGTGCTAGAGAGTCGTACGGTCGTGGAGATACGCAGTATTTT. This sequence encodes CSARESYGRGDTQYF.

The sample holds a few counts of this clonotype. This likely comes from a read error, as the CDR3 has no conserved phenylalanine or tryptophan at its end. This chain links TRBV6-5 with TRBJ1-6, with a weak D call TRBD1 (5 bases). The CDR3 runs 12 residues. CDR1 MNHEY and CDR2 SVGAGI come from the germline V gene. Between the trimmed V and J ends, which lost 6 bases and 10 bases, there was a span of 10 bases. The CDR3 region is CASRGEGSPLHC. The CDR3 DNA sequence: TGTGCCAGCAGGGGGGAAGGATCACCCCTCCACTGT.

The chain has TRBV7-9 and TRBJ2-7, with D perhaps assigned TRBD1 or TRBD2 (5 bases each). Between the trimmed V and J ends, which lost 4 bases and 3 bases, there was a span of 10 bases. Germline V gives CDR1 SEHNR, CDR2 FQNEAQ (reference sequence). This CDR3 is 13 amino acids long. The CDR3 protein is CASSSGPIYEQYV. CDR3 coding DNA: TGTGCCAGCAGCTCGGGACCGATCTACGAGCAGTACGTC.

This clonotype was picked up a small number of times. This chain connects TRBV15 to TRBJ1-6, with D uncertain. The CDR3 consists of 14 residues. V dropped 4 bases and J dropped 5 bases, with 9 bases sitting between them. From germline, CDR1 is LNHNV and CDR2 YYDKDF (reference sequence). CDR3 nucleotide sequence: TGTGCCACCAGCACCGAGACGGATAATTCACCCCTCCACTTT. Translating it yields CATSTETDNSPLHF.

The gene calls are TRBV9 and TRBJ2-7; 9 positions match TRBD1. This CDR3 has 15 residues. V gave up 4 bases and J gave up 4 bases; unmatched junction bases: 9. CDR1 is SGDLS, CDR2 YYNGEE, per germline. The CDR3 reads CASSPRDRVLYEQYF. In DNA form, the CDR3 reads TGTGCCAGCAGCCCAAGGGACAGGGTACTGTACGAGCAGTACTTC. The full variable domain, with the rest looked up from reference TRBV9 and TRBJ2-7, is DSGVTQTPKHLITATGQRVTLRCSPRSGDLSVYWYQQSLDQGLQFLIQYYNGEERAKGNILERFSAQQFPDLHSELNLSSLELGDSALYFCASSPRDRVLYEQYFGPGTRLTVT.

The sample holds many counts of this clonotype. The chain links TRBV5-1 to TRBJ1-5; 7 bases are a match to TRBD1. The ends lost 4 bases at V and 5 bases at J; junction bases unmatched: 6. The CDR3 has 14 residues. The germline gives CDR1 SGHRS, CDR2 YFSETQ. The CDR3 DNA follows: TGCGCCAGCAGCCAGTGGACAGGCGATCAGCCCCAGCATTTT. Protein sequence: CASSQWTGDQPQHF.